The next 9 T cell receptor beta chains were all read from a single sample in a study of blood T cell repertoires in COVID-19. Sequenced by immunoSEQ multiplex PCR; TCRdb stores in-frame clones only, minus some. The sample has approximately 90,000 clones; 65% to 90% are singletons. The sample taken for sequencing was peripheral blood. These receptors came from a man aged 55 to 70 with acute or convalescent COVID-19.

V and J are TRBV7-9 and TRBJ1-1; weak D call: TRBD1 (6 bases). The germline V and J ends were trimmed by 5 bases and 2 bases, with 12 bases remaining between them. The CDR3 length is 14 residues. Germline-derived CDR1 and CDR2 are SEHNR and FQNEAQ (reference sequence). CDR3 sequence: CASSLRQVNTEAFF. CDR3 nucleotides: TGTGCCAGCAGCCTCCGACAGGTAAACACTGAAGCTTTCTTT. The full variable domain, rest sourced from reference TRBV7-9 and TRBJ1-1, is DTGVSQNPRHKITKRGQNVTFRCDPISEHNRLYWYRQTLGQGPEFLTYFQNEAQLEKSRLLSDRFSAERPKGSFSTLEIQRTEQGDSAMYLCASSLRQVNTEAFFGQGTRLTVV.

J is TRBJ2-1 and V is TRBV5-4; weak D call: TRBD2 (5 bases). The CDR3 is 14 residues long. Germline V gene lookup returns CDR1 SGHNT and CDR2 YYREEE (reference sequence). V was clipped by 5 bases and J by 3 bases, with 12 bases between them. CDR3 in amino acids: CASSPRGFYNEQFF. Written as DNA, the CDR3 is TGTGCCAGCAGTCCTCGCGGGTTCTACAATGAGCAGTTCTTC.

This chain uses TRBV19 with TRBJ2-3, with TRBD2 matching 9 bases. The length of the CDR3 is 15 residues. Germline CDR1 and CDR2: LNHDA and SQIVND (reference sequence). J was trimmed by 0 bases and V by 6 bases; bases with no gene match: 4. The CDR3, as DNA: TGTGCCAGTAGCGCGACTAGCGGAAGCACAGATACGCAGTATTTT. As protein: CASSATSGSTDTQYF.

The V call is TRBV10-3, the J call TRBJ2-1; weak D call: TRBD1 (5 bases). CDR1 is ENHRY, CDR2 SYGVKD, per germline. The CDR3 consists of 17 residues. Between the trimmed V and J ends, which lost 0 bases and 2 bases, there was a span of 14 bases. CDR3 nucleotide sequence: TGTGCCATCAGTGAGTCGACTCAGGGATCAGCCTACAATGAGCAGTTCTTC. The encoded protein is CAISESTQGSAYNEQFF.

This clone came up a few times. The CDR3 bases are TGTGCCAGCAGCTTCTGGCGGGCAGGCCAAGAGACCCAGTACTTC. The encoded protein is CASSFWRAGQETQYF. The rearrangement links TRBV6-2 or TRBV6-3 to TRBJ2-5; weak D call: TRBD2 (5 bases). Looked up from germline, CDR1 is MNHEY and CDR2 is SVGEGT. The V end was cut by 6 bases, the J end by 1 base, with 15 bases between. The CDR3 length is 15 residues.

Written as DNA, the CDR3 is TGTGCCAGCAGTAGACAGGGGGCAACTGGAAACACCATATATTTT. This gives the protein CASSRQGATGNTIYF. The chain has TRBV28 and TRBJ1-3, with 10 bases aligning to TRBD1. Germline CDR1 MDHEN, CDR2 SYDVKM. The CDR3 extends over 15 amino acids. The ends lost 5 bases at V and 2 bases at J; junction bases unmatched: 3.

This chain connects TRBV3-1 (or the pseudogene TRBV3-2) to TRBJ2-5; TRBD2 matches at 10 bases. Germline V gene sequence: CDR1 LGHDT, CDR2 YNNKEL (reference sequence). J lost 6 bases, V lost 1 base, and 17 bases had no gene match. This CDR3 has 19 amino acids. The CDR3 DNA reads TGTGCCAGCAGCCAAGCCGCAGGAGCGGGGGGGCGGTTGGTGAAGACCCAGTACTTC. Protein product: CASSQAAGAGGRLVKTQYF.

The chain has TRBV6-5 and TRBJ1-2; D is uncertain. CDR3 length: 15 residues. Trimming cost V 2 bases and J 0 bases, with 10 bases left between them. The germline gives CDR1 MNHEY, CDR2 SVGAGI. CDR3 residues: CASSYRFLANYGYTF. The DNA for the CDR3 is TGTGCCAGCAGTTACAGATTTTTAGCTAACTATGGCTACACCTTC.

This clone was counted a single time. This sequence joins TRBV19 and TRBJ1-4; possible D gene TRBD1, 5 bases. The CDR3 extends over 15 amino acids. Germline V gene data show CDR1 as LNHDA and CDR2 as SQIVND (reference sequence). V lost 6 bases and J lost 2, with 13 bases in between. The DNA of the CDR3 is TGTGCCAGTAGCGAAGGGCAGGGCACTAATGAAAAACTGTTTTTT. This gives the protein CASSEGQGTNEKLFF.